Described below is a single TCR beta chain sequence and its context. Its antigen is still unknown. The source of the sample is a study of cytomegalovirus exposure and HLA in healthy donors. Turning to the study itself: Ancestry clustering placed about 80% of about 400 genotyped donors in the Caucasian-associated cluster. General study points: Later on, an analysis tied 15,000 or so TCR beta sequences to HLA alleles at 0.05 false discovery rate. Segments of the TCR beta V type were, in most cases, productive about 87% or about 30% of the time in an earlier analysis.

Trimming cost V 2 bases and J 6 bases, with 7 bases left between them. The CDR3 is made up of 13 amino acids. Per germline, CDR1 MDHEN and CDR2 SYDVKM. Vbeta (60) and Jbeta (13) primers were used in the PCR. The protocol was immunoSEQ multiplex PCR, while the TCRdb copy is restricted to in-frame clones and leaves out a portion. The profile shows under 200,000 clones, roughly 87% of them singletons. This chain joins TRBV28 and TRBJ2-2; D uncertain. This sequence was found in a girl aged 5 to 17 in good health and CMV-seropositive. Sequenced: PBMCs. CDR3 coding DNA: TGTGCCAGCAGTTTAGGGCCCCCCGGGGAGCTGTTTTTT. It translates to CASSLGPPGELFF.